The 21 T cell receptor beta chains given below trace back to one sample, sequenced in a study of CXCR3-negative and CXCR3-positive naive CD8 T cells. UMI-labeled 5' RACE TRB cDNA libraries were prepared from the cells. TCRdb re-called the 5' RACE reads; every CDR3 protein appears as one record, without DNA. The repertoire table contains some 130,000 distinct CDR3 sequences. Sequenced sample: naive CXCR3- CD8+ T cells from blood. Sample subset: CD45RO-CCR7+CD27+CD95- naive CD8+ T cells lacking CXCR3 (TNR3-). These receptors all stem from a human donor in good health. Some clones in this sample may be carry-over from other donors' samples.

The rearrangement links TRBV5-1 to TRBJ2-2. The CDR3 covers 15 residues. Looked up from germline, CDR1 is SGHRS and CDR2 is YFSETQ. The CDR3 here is CASSLAPSNTGELFF.

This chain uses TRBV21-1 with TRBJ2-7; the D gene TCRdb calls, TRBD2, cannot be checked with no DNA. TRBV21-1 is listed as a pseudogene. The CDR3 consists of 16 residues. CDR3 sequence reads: CASTNRPREFAYEQYF.

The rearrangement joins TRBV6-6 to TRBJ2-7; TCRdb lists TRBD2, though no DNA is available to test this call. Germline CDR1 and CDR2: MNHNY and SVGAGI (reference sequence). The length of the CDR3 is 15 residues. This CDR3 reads CASSYSVTSGDEQYF.

The CDR3 region is CASSITQSAGQYF. The V gene is TRBV19, the J gene TRBJ2-7. The germline gives CDR1 LNHDA, CDR2 SQIVND (reference sequence). This CDR3 is built from 13 residues.

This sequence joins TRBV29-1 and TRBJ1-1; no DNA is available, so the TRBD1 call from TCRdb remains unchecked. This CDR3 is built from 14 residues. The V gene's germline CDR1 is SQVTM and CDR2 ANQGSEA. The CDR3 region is CSVEETGSNTEAFF.

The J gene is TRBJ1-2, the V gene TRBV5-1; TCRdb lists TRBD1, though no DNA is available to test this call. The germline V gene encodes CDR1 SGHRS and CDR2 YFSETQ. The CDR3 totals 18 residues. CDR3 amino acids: CASSLEWTTGPEFYGYTF.

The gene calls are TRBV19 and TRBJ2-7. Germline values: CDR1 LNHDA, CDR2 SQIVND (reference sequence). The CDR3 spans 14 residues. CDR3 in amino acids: CASSYQGSSYEQYF.

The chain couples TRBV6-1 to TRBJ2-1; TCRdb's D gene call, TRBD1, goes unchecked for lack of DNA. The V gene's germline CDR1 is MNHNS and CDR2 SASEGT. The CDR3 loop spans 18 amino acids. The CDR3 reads CASSPRDRVIDLQWEQFF.

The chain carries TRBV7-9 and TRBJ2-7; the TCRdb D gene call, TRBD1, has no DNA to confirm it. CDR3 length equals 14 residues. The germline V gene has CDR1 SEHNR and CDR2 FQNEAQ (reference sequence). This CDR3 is CASSPRQRVYEQYF.

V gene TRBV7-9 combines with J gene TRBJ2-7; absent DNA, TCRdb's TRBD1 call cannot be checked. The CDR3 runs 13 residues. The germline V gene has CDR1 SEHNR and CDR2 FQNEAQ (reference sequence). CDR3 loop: CASSRGYPYEQYF. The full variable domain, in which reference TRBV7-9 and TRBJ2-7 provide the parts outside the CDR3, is DTGVSQNPRHKITKRGQNVTFRCDPISEHNRLYWYRQTLGQGPEFLTYFQNEAQLEKSRLLSDRFSAERPKGSFSTLEIQRTEQGDSAMYLCASSRGYPYEQYFGPGTRLTVT.

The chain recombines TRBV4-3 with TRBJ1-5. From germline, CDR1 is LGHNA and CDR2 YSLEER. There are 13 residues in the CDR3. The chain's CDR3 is CASSPGVGQPQHF.

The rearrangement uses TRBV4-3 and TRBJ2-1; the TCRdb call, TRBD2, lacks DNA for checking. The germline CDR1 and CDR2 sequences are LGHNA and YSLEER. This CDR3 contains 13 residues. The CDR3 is CASSHGGDNEQFF.

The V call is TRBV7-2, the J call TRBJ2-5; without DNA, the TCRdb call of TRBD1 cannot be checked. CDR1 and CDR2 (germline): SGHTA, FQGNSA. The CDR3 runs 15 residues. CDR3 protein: CASSWGQVFPETQYF.

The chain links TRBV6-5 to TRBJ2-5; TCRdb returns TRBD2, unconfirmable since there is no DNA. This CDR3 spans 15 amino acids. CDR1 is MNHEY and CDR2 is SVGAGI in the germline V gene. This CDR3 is CASSSGPGPQETQYF.

The CDR3 region is CASSLWPAEDNQPQHF. The chain uses TRBV12-3 or TRBV12-4 and TRBJ1-5. The CDR3 spans 16 residues.

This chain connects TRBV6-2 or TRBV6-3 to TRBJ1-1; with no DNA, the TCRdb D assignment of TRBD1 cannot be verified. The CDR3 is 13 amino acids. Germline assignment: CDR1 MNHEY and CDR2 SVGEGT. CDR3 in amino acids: CASRQTGGAEAFF.

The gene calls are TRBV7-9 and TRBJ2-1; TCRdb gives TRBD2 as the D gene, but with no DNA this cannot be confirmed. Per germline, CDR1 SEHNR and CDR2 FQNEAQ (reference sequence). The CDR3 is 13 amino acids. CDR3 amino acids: CATGAGVVDEQFF.

CDR3 loop: CASSVGQIQETQYF. The chain combines TRBV5-1 with TRBJ2-5; TCRdb lists TRBD1, though no DNA is available to test this call. The germline CDR1 and CDR2 sequences are SGHRS and YFSETQ. The CDR3 runs 14 residues.

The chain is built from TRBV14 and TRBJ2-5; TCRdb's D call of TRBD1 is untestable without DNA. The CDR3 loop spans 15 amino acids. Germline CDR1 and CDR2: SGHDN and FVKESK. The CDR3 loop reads CASSQLPTGLETQYF.

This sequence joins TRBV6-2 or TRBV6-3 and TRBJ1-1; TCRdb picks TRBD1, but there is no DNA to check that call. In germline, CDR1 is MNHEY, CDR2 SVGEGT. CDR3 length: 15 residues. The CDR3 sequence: CASNPPGDRGTEAFF.

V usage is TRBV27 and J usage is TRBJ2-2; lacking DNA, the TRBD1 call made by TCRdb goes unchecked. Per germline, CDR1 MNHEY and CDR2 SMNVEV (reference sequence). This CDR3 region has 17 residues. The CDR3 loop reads CASSILSRDRVTGELFF.